This T cell receptor (beta chain) was found in a study of HIV-infected patients and healthy controls. Alpha and beta constant-region primers primed reverse transcription of about 470 ng RNA. Separate chain-specific third strand synthesis with multiplexing indices produced the alpha and beta libraries. MiXCR was run by TCRdb on the 5' RACE reads, yielding one entry per CDR3 protein. The sample comprises around 8,600 distinct CDR3 sequences, 5.5% to 8.5% of which are singletons, and about 19% rests with the top ten. Roughly three months, about 14 weeks, into antiretroviral therapy, follow-up blood was collected. No cell fractionation was done, so the repertoire covers all unsorted peripheral blood T cells. RNA came from around 2.3 ml of peripheral blood. This clonotype was seen many times. The antigen remains unidentified. Found in a library prepared for alpha chains, this beta chain is an off-target read, and its abundance has little meaning.

Per the germline V gene, CDR1 is LGHDT and CDR2 is YNNKEL (reference sequence). V lost 1 base and J lost 6, with 10 bases in between. The CDR3 totals 14 residues. Broader study findings: Treated samples reflected only about three months of therapy, arguably too short to observe immune reconstitution.

Sample: blood, taken during antiretroviral therapy. The V and J genes are TRBV3-1 and TRBJ2-1; D is ambiguous. This TCR was recovered from an adult with HIV infection. CDR3 sequence (DNA): TGTGCCAGCAGCCAAGCTAAGGGAACCAATGAGCAGTTCTTC. Its translation: CASSQAKGTNEQFF.